The rows below give T cell receptor beta chains drawn from one sample of a study of early T cells in non-severe SARS-CoV-2 infection. Each CDR3 protein is one row after TCRdb ran MiXCR on the 5' RACE reads. The table has around 78,000 distinct CDR3 sequences, around 9.1% seen once. The sequenced sample was whole blood, obtained at baseline. The receptors derive from an adult who was a healthcare worker with PCR-confirmed SARS-CoV-2 infection or an uninfected control (not recorded which). The conserved cysteine and the conserved F or W are not part of the CDR3 here.

>TRBJ2-2|TRBV7-9|14
ASSPRWSANTGELF
>TRBJ2-2|TRBV9|15
ASSAGKGQLNTGELF
>TRBJ1-6|TRBV30|13
AWSKTLDGGPSLH
>TRBJ2-5|TRBV6-5|13
ASSLQGVVDETQY
>TRBJ2-3|TRBV6-2/TRBV6-3|10
ASSSFRDTQY
>TRBJ2-2|TRBV20-1|16
SARDPNKGGINTGELF
>TRBJ2-2|TRBV5-4|12
ASSTDSNTGELF
>TRBJ2-7|TRBV4-1|11
ASSQDAGYEQY
>TRBJ2-2|TRBV6-4|12
ASSAGGSTGELF
>TRBJ2-2|TRBV24-1|11
ATSDWSLRELF
>TRBJ2-1|TRBV2|13
ASGGGAGVYNEQF
>TRBJ2-5|TRBV7-6|13
ASSLAWGQQETQY
>TRBJ2-7|TRBV11-3|12
ASSFEGAVHEQY
>TRBJ2-5|TRBV18|16
ASSLLGSSGGKVITQY
>TRBJ1-4|TRBV7-2|14
ASSSNSWDLNEKLF
>TRBJ2-7|TRBV5-1|11
ASSLDGGGEQY
>TRBJ2-3|TRBV7-9|12
ASSSGTRGYTQY
>TRBJ2-3|TRBV9|15
ASSGLAGDSPTDTQY
>TRBJ2-2|TRBV2|15
ASSDVFDRANTGELF
>TRBJ2-1|TRBV7-9|14
ASSILTGGLNNEQF
>TRBJ2-7|TRBV30|13
AWSPLTGADYEQY
>TRBJ1-5|TRBV2|13
ASSAGQTNGQPQH
>TRBJ1-2|TRBV18|13
ASSPLEGGSYGYT
>TRBJ2-3|TRBV6-4|11
ASSKQGWDTQY
>TRBJ1-1|TRBV6-4|12
ASSASAFGTEAF
>TRBJ2-1|TRBV5-1|13
ASSFSGGAIDEQF
>TRBJ1-1|TRBV2|11
ASVTDRNTEAF
>TRBJ2-2|TRBV5-1|12
ASSLALDTGELF
>TRBJ2-7|TRBV6-2/TRBV6-3|12
ASSYRVRPHEQY
>TRBJ2-2|TRBV6-4|12
ASSVGPDTGELF
>TRBJ1-6|TRBV20-1|13
SAAGQGAYNSPLH
>TRBJ1-1|TRBV11-2|15
ASSLVSYRGLNTEAF
>TRBJ2-3|TRBV10-1|11
ASRQGGTDTQY
>TRBJ2-3|TRBV7-9|12
ASSLDLDSDTQY
>TRBJ1-5|TRBV7-3|11
ASSPPPNQPQH
>TRBJ1-6|TRBV19|13
ASSIGNLANSPLH
>TRBJ2-7|TRBV14|12
ASSTRTSVSEQY
>TRBJ2-3|TRBV4-2|13
ASSQGTGVADTQY
>TRBJ2-1|TRBV10-3|12
AISVIQGDNEQF
>TRBJ2-1|TRBV7-9|12
ASSTWTHPNEQF
>TRBJ2-4|TRBV20-1|9
SARQGSIQY
>TRBJ2-3|TRBV11-2|14
ASSVRGTGRTDTQY
>TRBJ2-4|TRBV6-2/TRBV6-3|13
ASSYSPGSKNIQY
>TRBJ2-1|TRBV6-6|19
ASSYSDPSETGRSSYNEQF
>TRBJ2-7|TRBV6-1|10
ASRLGGYEQY